The 17 T cell receptor beta chains below all came from one sample that was sequenced in a study of cytomegalovirus exposure and HLA in healthy donors. The PCR made use of 60 Vbeta and 13 Jbeta primers. TCRdb's table, derived via immunoSEQ multiplex PCR, lists solely in-frame clones and lacks some. Among fewer than 200,000 clones, over 80% were seen once, and the ten largest hold more than 1.3%. Specimen: PBMCs. The receptors stem from a girl aged 10 to 17 in good health and CMV-seropositive.

This chain links TRBV28 with TRBJ2-2, with 8 bases aligning to TRBD1. The CDR3 contains 13 residues. V gave up 11 bases and J gave up 7 bases; unmatched junction bases: 9. CDR1 is MDHEN and CDR2 is SYDVKM in the germline V gene. The CDR3 DNA is TGTGCCGCTGGACAGGGTCCCAACGGGGAGCTGTTTTTT. Its protein is CAAGQGPNGELFF.

This clone was observed a single time. V and J are TRBV5-1 and TRBJ2-2; 8 nucleotides line up with TRBD1. The V segment lost 3 bases and the J segment 2 bases; nucleotides outside the gene matches: 3. The CDR3 is made up of 15 amino acids. CDR1 SGHRS and CDR2 YFSETQ come from the germline V gene. Here the CDR3 reads CASSWGTGNTGELFF. For the CDR3, the DNA is TGCGCCAGCAGCTGGGGGACAGGTAACACCGGGGAGCTGTTTTTT. The variable domain in full, with the rest retrieved from reference TRBV5-1 and TRBJ2-2, is KAGVTQTPRYLIKTRGQQVTLSCSPISGHRSVSWYQQTPGQGLQFLFEYFSETQRNKGNFPGRFSGRQFSNSRSEMNVSTLELGDSALYLCASSWGTGNTGELFFGEGSRLTVL.

This clone has a handful of counts. This sequence joins TRBV5-4 and TRBJ2-1, with 7 bases matching TRBD1. With 2 bases clipped from V and 6 bases from J, the junction kept 5 bases outside the gene matches. The length of the CDR3 is 14 residues. CDR1 is SGHNT, CDR2 YYREEE, per germline (reference sequence). CDR3 region: CASSFNRGFNEQFF. The CDR3 region has the DNA TGTGCCAGCAGCTTTAACAGGGGTTTCAATGAGCAGTTCTTC.

The V gene is TRBV9, the J gene TRBJ1-3; D remains unclear. CDR3 length: 16 amino acids. Germline V lookup: CDR1 SGDLS, CDR2 YYNGEE. Trimming removed 3 bases at V and 0 bases at J, with 13 bases between. The CDR3 DNA reads TGTGCCAGCAGCGAGGCACTAAGGTTCTCTGGAAACACCATATATTTT. Translating it yields CASSEALRFSGNTIYF.

J is TRBJ2-1 and V is TRBV10-1; 7 bases line up with TRBD2. From germline, CDR1 is WNHNN and CDR2 SYGVQD (reference sequence). CDR3 length equals 14 residues. With V trimmed by 3 bases and J by 7 bases, 6 bases remained unmatched. The CDR3 is CASSDSGTGNEQFF. The CDR3 nucleotides read TGCGCCAGCAGTGACAGCGGGACGGGGAATGAGCAGTTCTTC.

The V call is TRBV7-3, the J call TRBJ1-1, with D possibly being TRBD1 (6 bases). Between the trimmed V and J ends, which lost 5 bases and 0 bases, there was a span of 7 bases. The V gene's germline CDR1 is SGHTA and CDR2 FQGTGA. The CDR3 extends over 13 amino acids. The CDR3 nucleotides read TGTGCCAGCAGCGGGGACATGAACACTGAAGCTTTCTTT. Its protein product is CASSGDMNTEAFF.

A few counts support this clone. The chain recombines TRBV25-1 with TRBJ1-2; the D is unclear. The CDR3 has 14 amino acids. The germline V and J ends were trimmed by 3 bases and 7 bases, with 15 bases remaining between them. Germline V gene data show CDR1 as MGHDK and CDR2 as SYGVNS. The DNA of the CDR3 is TGTGCCAGCAGTGACCGGTTGGGGAGCTCTGGCTACACCTTC. Encoded protein: CASSDRLGSSGYTF.

This clone was picked up one time. The chain is built from TRBV6-4 and TRBJ1-5; TRBD1 agrees at 10 bases. Germline-derived CDR1 and CDR2 are MRHNA and SNTAGT. V gave up 2 bases and J gave up 5 bases; unmatched junction bases: 9. The length of the CDR3 is 17 residues. CDR3 DNA sequence: TGTGCCAGCAGTGACCCCATCCGGGACAGGGGTTATCAGCCCCAGCATTTT. Encoded protein: CASSDPIRDRGYQPQHF.

The V gene is TRBV4-3, the J gene TRBJ1-5; D uncertain. CDR1 is LGHNA and CDR2 is YSLEER in the germline V gene. This CDR3 region has 13 residues. V was cut by 4 bases and J by 6 bases, with 10 bases left in between. The CDR3 reads CASSLGKGQPQHF. The CDR3 bases are TGCGCCAGCAGCCTCGGGAAAGGTCAGCCCCAGCATTTT.

The chain joins TRBV10-2 to TRBJ1-1, with D possibly being TRBD1 (6 bases). The CDR3 contains 13 residues. V was trimmed by 5 bases and J by 1 base, leaving 8 bases between them. Germline CDR1 is WSHSY and CDR2 is SAAADI. CDR3: CASSQGTNTEAFF. CDR3 sequence (DNA): TGCGCCAGCAGTCAGGGGACGAACACTGAAGCTTTCTTT.

The chain carries TRBV28 and TRBJ2-5; 7 bases line up with TRBD1. Trimming removed 5 bases from V and 4 bases from J; junction bases left unmatched: 4. Germline V lookup: CDR1 MDHEN, CDR2 SYDVKM. The CDR3 has 13 residues. The chain's CDR3 is CASSKTGRETQYF. For the CDR3, the DNA is TGTGCCAGCAGTAAGACAGGGAGAGAGACCCAGTACTTC.

This chain connects TRBV10-3 to TRBJ2-7; TRBD2 aligns across 10 bases. J was trimmed by 5 bases and V by 0 bases; bases with no gene match: 1. Germline V lookup: CDR1 ENHRY, CDR2 SYGVKD. The CDR3 consists of 14 residues. CDR3 bases: TGTGCCATCAGTGAGTCAGCGGGAGGGGACGAGCAGTACTTC. Amino acid sequence: CAISESAGGDEQYF.

The chain has TRBV15 and TRBJ1-5, with D possibly being TRBD1 (5 bases). Trimming stripped 5 bases from V and 7 bases from J, with 24 bases between. The CDR3 spans 17 residues. The germline gives CDR1 LNHNV, CDR2 YYDKDF (reference sequence). CDR3 in DNA: TGTGCCACCAGCTCCTATGCTACCGGGGGTAACGACCAGCCCCAGCATTTT. Encoded protein: CATSSYATGGNDQPQHF.

The chain uses TRBV9 and TRBJ2-1; D may be TRBD1 (5 bases). V lost 3 bases to trimming and J lost 6 bases, with 10 bases between them. CDR3 length equals 13 residues. Germline V gives CDR1 SGDLS, CDR2 YYNGEE. CDR3 in amino acids: CASSADSINEQFF. The CDR3, as DNA: TGTGCCAGCAGCGCCGACAGTATCAATGAGCAGTTCTTC.

The chain employs TRBV2 and TRBJ2-7, with TRBD1 identical over 7 bases. The ends lost 4 bases at V and 3 bases at J; junction bases unmatched: 3. The germline V gene encodes CDR1 SNHLY and CDR2 FYNNEI. The CDR3 runs to 13 residues. The CDR3 reads CASSARQGYEQYF. The CDR3 DNA reads TGTGCCAGCAGTGCAAGACAGGGCTACGAGCAGTACTTC. Looking up the rest from reference TRBV2 and TRBJ2-7 gives the full variable domain: EPEVTQTPSHQVTQMGQEVILRCVPISNHLYFYWYRQILGQKVEFLVSFYNNEISEKSEIFDDQFSVERPDGSNFTLKIRSTKLEDSAMYFCASSARQGYEQYFGPGTRLTVT.

This chain links TRBV6-5 with TRBJ1-1; D perhaps matches TRBD1 (5 bases). Germline assignment: CDR1 MNHEY and CDR2 SVGAGI. Trimming took off 5 bases at V and 8 bases at J, with 21 bases between the two ends. The CDR3 totals 15 residues. The CDR3 loop is CASSPMAAGFPEAFF. CDR3 nucleotides: TGTGCCAGCAGTCCGATGGCGGCAGGGTTTCCCGAAGCTTTCTTT.

This chain uses TRBV5-4 with TRBJ1-4, with 8 bases fitting TRBD1. Per the germline V gene, CDR1 is SGHNT and CDR2 is YYREEE (reference sequence). CDR3 length: 14 amino acids. With 0 bases clipped from V and 6 bases from J, the junction kept 1 base outside the gene matches. This CDR3 is CASSLDRGDEKLFF. Here the CDR3 DNA reads TGTGCCAGCAGCTTGGACAGGGGGGATGAAAAACTGTTTTTT.